This T cell receptor (beta chain) appears in the sequencing data of a study of blood T cell repertoires in COVID-19. Study as a whole: The samples span acute and convalescent COVID-19 from the United States, Italy and Spain.

Looked up from germline, CDR1 is SGHRS and CDR2 is YFSETQ. V lost 4 bases and J 0 bases, leaving 17 bases between the germline ends. The CDR3 loop spans 17 amino acids. Sequenced by immunoSEQ multiplex PCR; TCRdb stores in-frame clones only, minus some. Of around 150,000 clones in the sample, approximately 80% were seen once. The gene calls are TRBV5-1 and TRBJ2-1; TRBD2 might be the D (6 bases). The clonotype comes from a man aged 55 to 70 who had recovered from COVID-19. Sequencing used peripheral blood. CDR3 protein: CASSAVQGLSSYNEQFF. For the CDR3, the DNA is TGCGCCAGCAGCGCCGTCCAGGGACTCAGCTCCTACAATGAGCAGTTCTTC.